This T cell receptor (beta chain) emerged from a study of cytomegalovirus exposure and HLA in healthy donors. This CDR3 spans 15 amino acids. Trimming cost V 4 bases and J 5 bases, with 14 bases left between them. Germline assignment: CDR1 SNHLY and CDR2 FYNNEI. Amplification used 60 Vbeta primers and 13 Jbeta primers. Libraries were prepared by immunoSEQ multiplex PCR; TCRdb keeps only in-frame clonotypes and omits some of them. The profile shows around 210,000 clones, 70% to 90% of them singletons. This sequence joins TRBV2 and TRBJ2-2; D possibly corresponds to TRBD2 (6 bases). This TCR came from a girl aged 2 to 10 in good health and CMV-seronegative. Sequenced material: PBMCs. The CDR3 is CASSVEGLPTGELFF. CDR3 in DNA: TGTGCCAGCAGTGTGGAGGGATTACCTACCGGGGAGCTGTTTTTT.